The clone carrying this TCR beta chain was observed a single time. Its specificity is unknown. Researchers made TCR beta libraries by using iRepertoire HTBI primers and running Arm-PCR on CDR3 regions. As originally analysed: Samples jointly harbored 60 to 70 TRBV and 14 to 15 TRBJ segments. TCRdb itself ran the multiplex PCR reads through MiXCR, one entry per CDR3 protein. What appears here as the V and J calls and clone size reflects TCRdb's work, not the paper's. The data contain roughly 400,000 distinct CDR3 sequences, about 20% of them seen just once; the ten biggest clones take up more than 20%. This entry comes from a study of regulatory T cells in long-lasting Graves disease. Study overall: With positive TSH receptor antibodies and over 5 years of antithyroid drugs, Graves' disease was considered persistent. Study-level findings and limits: TCR diversity in persistent Graves' patients was below that of newly diagnosed ones.

Time point specified: persistent/refractory GD, antithyroid drugs over 5 years with positive TRAb. The authors made the TCR library using RNA they extracted from PBMCs. The CDR3 consists of 16 residues. The germline V gene encodes CDR1 SNHLY and CDR2 FYNNEI. V dropped 2 bases and J dropped 5 bases, with 18 bases sitting between them. This receptor was identified in a female donor with Graves disease. This specimen was peripheral blood mononuclear cells (PBMCs), taken when the disease was refractory, from a patient treated with antithyroid drugs. The gene calls are TRBV2 and TRBJ2-5; TRBD1 might be the D (6 bases). Here the CDR3 reads CASSERARGVRETQYF. DNA for the CDR3: TGTGCCAGCAGTGAAAGAGCCAGGGGAGTTCGGGAGACCCAGTACTTC.